The 24 T cell receptor beta chains presented below share a single source sample, sequenced in a study of blood T cell repertoires in COVID-19. The repertoire was sequenced with immunoSEQ multiplex PCR; TCRdb's copy has only in-frame clones and lacks some. The sample includes approximately 160,000 clones, about four fifths of them seen just once. Sequencing was performed on peripheral blood. The receptors were sampled from a man aged 35 to 55 who had recovered from COVID-19.

The sample holds one count of this clone. This chain uses TRBV28 with TRBJ2-7, with 7 nucleotides matching TRBD1. Germline values: CDR1 MDHEN, CDR2 SYDVKM. The junction had 7 bases not matched to a gene; V was cut back by 6 bases and J by 5 bases. The CDR3 loop spans 13 amino acids. CDR3 region: CASSEQGIDEQYF. In DNA, the CDR3 is TGTGCCAGCAGCGAACAGGGGATCGACGAGCAGTACTTC.

The chain links TRBV5-1 to TRBJ1-3; D is undetermined. This CDR3 has 15 amino acids. Per the germline V gene, CDR1 is SGHRS and CDR2 is YFSETQ. Trimming took 2 bases from V and 0 from J, leaving 9 bases between them. Here the CDR3 DNA reads TGCGCCAGCAGCTTTGGAGAGGTCTCTGGAAACACCATATATTTT. This sequence encodes CASSFGEVSGNTIYF.

CDR3 bases: TGTGCCAGCAGTTCGGGGGACAGGGCAGCTTTCTTT. Translated: CASSSGDRAAFF. The V call is TRBV12-3 or TRBV12-4, the J call TRBJ1-1, with 9 bases identical to TRBD1. Losses at the gene ends were 4 bases for V and 10 bases for J; bases not matched to a gene: 4. The CDR3 contains 12 residues.

This chain joins TRBV7-3 and TRBJ2-3, with TRBD1 identical over 11 bases. CDR3 length: 15 residues. The germline gives CDR1 SGHTA, CDR2 FQGTGA. With 4 bases clipped from V and 4 bases from J, the junction kept 4 bases outside the gene matches. This chain's CDR3 is CASSSRTGGPDTQYF. The CDR3 DNA sequence: TGTGCCAGCAGCTCCCGGACAGGGGGCCCAGATACGCAGTATTTT.

This clone was observed a few times. The chain is built from TRBV6-6 and TRBJ1-1, with a weak D call TRBD1 (5 bases). There are 10 residues in the CDR3. In germline, CDR1 is MNHNY, CDR2 SVGAGI (reference sequence). V lost 8 bases and J lost 8, with 9 bases in between. The CDR3 spells CASGAGEAFF. CDR3 in DNA: TGTGCCAGCGGGGCCGGAGAAGCTTTCTTT.

With respect to this clone: A read error may account for a junction end that differs from germline. The chain couples TRBV3-1 (or the pseudogene TRBV3-2) to TRBJ2-4; TRBD2 might be the D (6 bases). The CDR3 length is 12 residues. Germline CDR1 and CDR2: LGHDT and YNNKEL (reference sequence). This CDR3 reads CASSPGDSHRDF. The CDR3 bases are TGTGCCAGCAGCCCGGGGGACTCCCATAGGGACTTC.

This chain links TRBV6-5 with TRBJ1-5; 7 bases align to TRBD1. The germline V gene encodes CDR1 MNHEY and CDR2 SVGAGI. The CDR3 extends over 15 amino acids. V was clipped by 5 bases and J by 5 bases; unmatched bases: 9. CDR3 sequence: CASSRTAQGYQPQHF. In DNA form, the CDR3 reads TGTGCCAGCAGTAGGACAGCACAGGGGTATCAGCCCCAGCATTTT.

This CDR3 reads CASKRTLTNEQFF. CDR3 in DNA: TGTGCCAGCAAGAGGACATTAACCAATGAGCAGTTCTTC. V gene TRBV27 combines with J gene TRBJ2-1; tentative D call: TRBD1 (5 bases). CDR1 is MNHEY and CDR2 is SMNVEV in the germline V gene (reference sequence). V dropped 7 bases and J dropped 6 bases, with 13 bases sitting between them. This CDR3 comprises 13 residues.

The table lists this clone with a count of one. The chain uses TRBV4-2 and TRBJ2-7; D not resolved. Germline-derived CDR1 and CDR2 are LGHNA and YNFKEQ. The ends were cut back, 0 bases at V and 8 bases at J, with 11 bases in the middle. This CDR3 has 13 residues. CDR3 nucleotides: TGTGCCAGCAGCCAAGATCTGCTAACGAAGCAGTACTTC. Its translation is CASSQDLLTKQYF.

This clone was counted only a few times. This sequence joins TRBV5-4 and TRBJ1-2, with D perhaps matching TRBD1 (5 bases). Germline CDR1 SGHNT, CDR2 YYREEE (reference sequence). The length of the CDR3 is 14 residues. Trimming cost V 1 base and J 5 bases, with 12 bases left between them. The CDR3 reads CASSLMKGKYGYTF. DNA of the CDR3: TGTGCCAGCAGCTTGATGAAGGGGAAGTATGGCTACACCTTC.

The J gene is TRBJ2-5, the V gene TRBV6-2 or TRBV6-3; no clear D gene. V was trimmed by 2 bases and J by 5 bases, leaving 9 bases between them. CDR1 and CDR2 (germline): MNHEY, SVGEGT. The CDR3 has 13 amino acids. As DNA, the CDR3 is TGTGCCAGCAGTTACGTGGGCGTGGAGACCCAGTACTTC. Translated: CASSYVGVETQYF.

The V and J genes are TRBV30 and TRBJ2-1; 7 bases map to TRBD2. This CDR3 is 14 amino acids long. Germline trimming cut 3 bases from V and 9 bases from J; bases unmatched to any gene: 11. Per germline, CDR1 GTSNPN and CDR2 SVGIG (reference sequence). CDR3 in DNA: TGTGCCTGGAGGTTGATGGGAGGGGCGGGTGAGCAGTTCTTC. It is translated as CAWRLMGGAGEQFF. Together with reference TRBV30 and TRBJ2-1, the CDR3 gives the full variable domain: SQTIHQWPATLVQPVGSPLSLECTVEGTSNPNLYWYRQAAGRGLQLLFYSVGIGQISSEVPQNLSASRPQDRQFILSSKKLLLSDSGFYLCAWRLMGGAGEQFFGPGTRLTVL.

The rearrangement joins TRBV11-1 to TRBJ1-1; perhaps TRBD1 as D (5 bases). Trimming left V 11 bases short and J 3 bases short, with 16 bases between. CDR3 length equals 13 residues. The germline V gene encodes CDR1 SGHAT and CDR2 FQDESV (reference sequence). This CDR3 reads CASSIGAHTEAFF. For the CDR3, the DNA is TGTGCCTCTTCTATAGGGGCCCACACTGAAGCTTTCTTT. The full variable domain, with the rest looked up from reference TRBV11-1 and TRBJ1-1, is EAEVAQSPRYKITEKSQAVAFWCDPISGHATLYWYRQILGQGPELLVQFQDESVVDDSQLPKDRFSAERLKGVDSTLKIQPAELGDSAMYLCASSIGAHTEAFFGQGTRLTVV.

The chain uses TRBV15 and TRBJ2-7; tentatively, D is TRBD2 (5 bases). The CDR3 consists of 15 residues. V gave up 1 base and J gave up 2 bases, with 12 bases separating them. Per the germline V gene, CDR1 is LNHNV and CDR2 is YYDKDF (reference sequence). The chain's CDR3 is CATSRAEGSAYEQYF. The CDR3 region has the DNA TGTGCCACCAGCAGAGCTGAGGGATCCGCCTACGAGCAGTACTTC.

This clone was counted once. The chain carries TRBV5-5 and TRBJ1-1; possibly TRBD1 for D (5 bases). The V end was cut by 3 bases, the J end by 4 bases, with 16 bases between. The CDR3 is made up of 15 amino acids. Germline V gene data show CDR1 as SGHKS and CDR2 as YYEKEE (reference sequence). CDR3 nucleotide sequence: TGTGCCAGCAGCTGGAGGTCGGGGGATGGCACTGAAGCTTTCTTT. This codes for CASSWRSGDGTEAFF.

This sequence joins TRBV6-5 and TRBJ2-7, with TRBD1 matching 8 bases. V was clipped by 5 bases and J by 6 bases; unmatched bases: 3. The CDR3 runs 12 residues. Germline lookup yields CDR1 MNHEY and CDR2 SVGAGI. As DNA, the CDR3 is TGTGCCAGCAGTCCTCAGGGGGCCGAGCAGTACTTC. It is translated as CASSPQGAEQYF.

This chain connects TRBV7-9 to TRBJ1-2, with 8 bases matching TRBD1. This CDR3 region has 14 residues. Germline-derived CDR1 and CDR2 are SEHNR and FQNEAQ (reference sequence). The ends lost 5 bases at V and 4 bases at J; junction bases unmatched: 6. The CDR3 coding sequence is TGTGCCAGCAGCGCCCTCACAGGGGGCTATGGCTACACCTTC. Encoded protein: CASSALTGGYGYTF.

The chain combines TRBV25-1 with TRBJ1-2, with a tentative D call TRBD1 (6 bases). This CDR3 region has 14 residues. The germline V and J ends were trimmed by 4 bases and 2 bases, with 11 bases remaining between them. Germline CDR1 is MGHDK and CDR2 is SYGVNS. CDR3 amino acids: CASSGAGVNYGYTF. The CDR3 DNA follows: TGTGCCAGCAGTGGAGCAGGGGTGAACTATGGCTACACCTTC.

This chain links TRBV19 with TRBJ1-1; 9 nucleotides agree with TRBD1. Trimming took 7 bases from V and 2 from J; bases not matched to a gene: 11. Germline V CDR1 and CDR2: LNHDA, SQIVND (reference sequence). CDR3 length: 16 amino acids. The CDR3 loop is CASTLGGTGRNTEAFF. The CDR3 nucleotides are TGTGCCAGTACCCTAGGCGGGACAGGGCGCAACACTGAAGCTTTCTTT.

The chain has TRBV7-9 and TRBJ1-1, with a tentative D call TRBD1 (5 bases). Germline CDR1 reads SEHNR; CDR2 reads FQNEAQ (reference sequence). With 5 bases removed from V and 1 base from J, the gap between germline ends came to 11 bases. The CDR3 contains 14 residues. The CDR3 loop is CASSGGVANTEAFF. The CDR3 nucleotides read TGTGCCAGCAGCGGGGGGGTAGCGAACACTGAAGCTTTCTTT.

This rearrangement joins TRBV4-1 to TRBJ1-2; D uncertain. Germline V gene sequence: CDR1 MGHRA, CDR2 YSYEKL. With 1 base removed from V and 6 bases from J, the gap between germline ends came to 12 bases. The CDR3 sequence is 14 residues long. The CDR3 loop reads CASSQVEKPDGYTF. Written as DNA, the CDR3 is TGCGCCAGCAGCCAAGTTGAGAAACCGGATGGCTACACCTTC.

The chain recombines TRBV12-5 with TRBJ2-7, with 7 positions matching TRBD2. Germline V gene data show CDR1 as LGHNT and CDR2 as FRNRAP. CDR3 length: 19 amino acids. The V segment lost 0 bases and the J segment 1 base; nucleotides outside the gene matches: 15. CDR3 amino acids: CASGLVLGIAGFPSYEQYF. The CDR3 coding sequence is TGTGCTAGTGGTTTGGTACTTGGGATAGCGGGCTTCCCTTCCTACGAGCAGTACTTC. The entire variable domain, with the rest obtained from reference TRBV12-5 and TRBJ2-7, is as follows: DARVTQTPRHKVTEMGQEVTMRCQPILGHNTVFWYRQTMMQGLELLAYFRNRAPLDDSGMPKDRFSAEMPDATLATLKIQPSEPRDSAVYFCASGLVLGIAGFPSYEQYFGPGTRLTVT.

J is TRBJ2-5 and V is TRBV9, with TRBD2 matching 8 bases. V shed 3 bases and J 2 bases; nucleotides not matched to a gene: 9. This CDR3 region has 16 residues. Germline V gives CDR1 SGDLS, CDR2 YYNGEE. CDR3 DNA: TGTGCCAGCAGCGGGGGAGCGGGGGAACTTCAAGAGACCCAGTACTTC. Encoded protein: CASSGGAGELQETQYF.

The chain is built from TRBV7-2 and TRBJ2-3, with D unclear. The CDR3 length is 13 residues. Trimming cost V 4 bases and J 5 bases, with 10 bases left between them. Germline CDR1 reads SGHTA; CDR2 reads FQGNSA. The CDR3 sequence is CASSSPAGDTQYF. In nucleotides, the CDR3 is TGTGCCAGCAGCTCCCCAGCAGGAGATACGCAGTATTTT. The whole variable domain, remainder taken from reference TRBV7-2 and TRBJ2-3, is GAGVSQSPSNKVTEKGKDVELRCDPISGHTALYWYRQSLGQGLEFLIYFQGNSAPDKSGLPSDRFSAERTGGSVSTLTIQRTQQEDSAVYLCASSSPAGDTQYFGPGTRLTVL.